This T cell receptor (beta chain) was obtained from a study of cytomegalovirus exposure and HLA in healthy donors (TCRdb year 2017). Concerning the study at large: An earlier analysis of several hundred of the donors reported about 250 Gb of sequence data and more than 90 million unique TCR beta sequences from about 179 million T cells. An early release covering roughly 640 HLA-typed donors comprised about 300 gigabases of sequencing data and roughly 85 million unique TCR sequences. The genetic ancestry cluster associated with self-reported Caucasian donors included around 76% of the roughly 360 genotyped donors. The aim of the study was to test whether cataloging public T cell receptors could identify signatures of past pathogen exposure. The T cell repertoires of around 730 subjects were profiled by immunosequencing and related to cytomegalovirus serostatus. A separate validation cohort of approximately 130 different subjects was used in addition to the 666-subject first cohort. To predict cytomegalovirus infection status, the study combined high-throughput TCR immunosequencing, statistical association of individual TCRs with disease status, and machine learning. A later analysis re-examined previously published TCR beta repertoires from 610 or so donors and added high-resolution HLA genotyping to investigate patterns of TCR occurrence. In the later analysis, no new phenotypic data were used to find candidate immune exposures; instead, reliance was placed on TCR beta sequences and their occurrence across donors. An earlier analysis of about 600 of the donors used high-throughput TCR beta sequencing to judge whether each TCR beta V gene segment behaved as functional or pseudogenic. Donor age, sex, ethnicity and CMV serostatus were compiled alongside the repertoire data. A later genetic analysis took genome-wide SNP genotypes for about 65% of the roughly 670 donors and used that subset as a discovery cohort. All discovery cohort repertoires had been generated on a single sequencing platform. Both class I and class II loci were covered by HLA typing, at four-digit resolution. Typing coverage differed by locus: A, B, C, DRB1 and DQB1 were typed in roughly 620-630 donors, DQA1 in 522, DPA1 in around 610, and DPB1 in around 490. Four or five DR-DQ haplotypes were treated as single units for association and clustering because of strong linkage in the cohort. On average, over 200,000 unique TCR beta nucleotide sequences were sequenced per donor among a few hundred genotyped donors of the cohort, with 15% to 20% of those sequences being non-productive. Findings and caveats that apply to the study as a whole: In a later analysis, around 15,000 TCR beta sequences were associated with specific HLA alleles at a false discovery rate of 0.05. Because HLA typing was missing for some donors at each locus, association tests included only the typed subset. Because counts were too low, about 15 rarely observed V segments, including chromosome 9 orphons, were left out of the earlier analysis of over 550 of the donors. According to a later genetic analysis, donors in an Asian-associated ancestry cluster had fewer N-insertions in productive TCRs than the approximately 670-donor mean. A further reported finding was that TCR beta sequences accurately predicted the HLA-A and HLA-B alleles for most subjects in the first cohort. While some public TCRs were present in many individuals, most TCR sequences turned up only very rarely across donors. In a later analysis, TCR association rates were found to vary across HLA loci, with the most associated TCRs seen for DRB1 alleles and the fewest for HLA-C alleles. In this cohort, only TCR beta chains were sequenced, and detectable features were limited by the absence of alpha or paired-chain data. Correlated functional status among segregating V segments might be attributable to linkage disequilibrium, but an unknown experimental factor could not be ruled out. A later genetic analysis associated a missense DCLRE1C variant with V-gene and J-gene trimming of TCR beta chains, and an independent cohort replicated the association. The sequencing pipeline was judged likely to have produced a cluster of highly shared sequence variants as a technical artifact. Compared with equally common non-associated chains, HLA-associated TCR beta chains in a later analysis were more clonally expanded and had lower generation probabilities. For the cohort, immune exposure information was limited to CMV serostatus. Several of the top co-occurrence clusters appeared to be linked to parvovirus B19, influenza, CMV and Epstein-Barr virus, according to a later analysis. Some IMGT-functional V segments, including TRBV6-2 and TRBV6-3, could not be told apart with the 87-base-pair reads, so those segments were excluded. A later analysis found that most CMV-associated TCR beta chains appeared HLA-restricted, with HLA associations seemingly driven largely by CMV exposure. Sequencing depth was assumed to be roughly uniform across donors in the presence/absence analyses, though that assumption may not hold. The study gave a list of some 150 TCR beta chains associated with cytomegalovirus. It was suggested by the authors that the approach could potentially be generalized to other disease states and immunological phenotypes. When HLA alleles, especially DR and DQ, strongly co-occurred, TCR associations were difficult to assign to individual alleles. In vitro tests confirmed that a few of the cytomegalovirus-associated TCR beta chains recognize cytomegalovirus antigens. In an earlier analysis of around 600 of the donors, most TCR beta V segments were observed in productive rearrangements about 87% or about 30% of the time, broadly matching IMGT annotations. The classifier was reported to diagnose cytomegalovirus status with high specificity and sensitivity in both the original and validation cohorts.

The cohort consisted of some 670 healthy bone marrow donors. Cohort members were all nominally healthy when sampled, although unrecorded immune exposures were likely present. The donor tested CMV seronegative and was one of the 352 seronegative cohort members. Each donor provided a peripheral blood sample, and peripheral blood mononuclear cells were used for TCR beta sequencing. The Qiagen DNeasy Blood Extraction Kit was used to extract genomic DNA from the blood cell samples. Receptors were amplified or captured by the immunoSEQ multiplex PCR assay. For the multiplex PCR, a mixture combining 60 forward primers for TCR Vbeta segments and 13 reverse primers for TCR Jbeta segments was used. The CDR3 region of rearranged TCR beta genes was amplified from genomic DNA with a multiplex PCR assay. Amplified TCR beta libraries were sequenced as 87-base-pair reads on the Illumina HiSeq System. In the paper's pipeline: Across the roughly 670 repertoires, a later analysis counted 78 million or so unique TCR beta chains, some 11 million of which were shared by at least two donors. Raw reads were error-corrected and collapsed into unique sequences with a nearest-neighbor algorithm that merged closely related sequences to remove PCR and sequencing errors. Alignment of CDR3 sequences to IMGT reference sequences was used to assign V, D and J gene segments. For a sequence to be retained, a match of at least six nucleotides was required to both a V gene segment and a J gene segment. A rearrangement was called productive if the CDR3 had no stop codons and remained in frame with V and J, and every other rearrangement was called non-productive. CDR3 was defined by IMGT convention, running from the second conserved V-encoded cysteine to the conserved J-encoded phenylalanine. The earlier analysis of approximately 500 of the donors excluded sequences that lacked an unambiguous match to a single V gene segment. In an earlier analysis of roughly 500 of the donors, V segments were called functional above 56.7% productive rearrangements and were called segregating when the between-donor standard deviation exceeded 5%. A statistical classification framework was built for diagnosing cytomegalovirus status from the catalog of TCR beta chain sequences. A later analysis assigned V and J genes by comparing TCR nucleotide sequences with IMGT/GENE-DB human TR gene sequences. The TCRdist pipeline was used in a later analysis to assign CDR3 sequences and most-parsimonious VDJ recombination scenarios. In a later analysis, every TCR beta chain was defined by the combination of its CDR3 amino acid sequence and its V-gene family, and reads without a unique V-gene family were dropped. In a later analysis, 450 to 600 highly shared, low-generation-probability nucleotide sequences were removed to address suspected cross-contamination and a sequencing artifact. A later analysis calculated a clonal expansion index for each public chain from normalized within-repertoire ranks of inferred template counts. In a later analysis, generation probabilities were computed with a VDJ recombination model fitted to out-of-frame rearrangements, and the resulting probabilities were checked against IGoR. A later analysis scored TCR-TCR, TCR-HLA and TCR-CMV co-occurrence with hypergeometric tests, applying a repertoire-size bias correction to TCR pairs. False discovery rates were estimated in a later analysis by permuting HLA or CMV assignments 20 times. A later analysis grouped co-occurring TCRs with DBSCAN, adding TCRdist sequence similarity when clustering within HLA-allele-positive subsets. Repertoires with fewer than 30,000 or more than 120,000 public chains, plus five repertoires with anomalous nucleotide sharing, were excluded from co-occurrence clustering. TCRdb mirrors the immuneACCESS table, restricted to in-frame sequences. Some clones are absent from its copies; in checked studies, under half trace to an unresolved V gene, and the reason for the others is unknown. That table supplies the V and J calls and clone size; D and trimming were determined from the DNA. This sample lists around 230,000 clones; around 80% were detected once. Approximately 0.47% of the sample lies in the top ten.

In regard to this clone: Its target antigen remains unknown. Qualities for individual bases were not recorded, and no much larger clone is one base off.

V lost 2 bases and J lost 5 bases, and the count of bases not matched to a germline gene is 8. From cysteine to phenylalanine, the CDR3 is 15 amino acids long. CDR3 DNA is the only sequence kept; it has 45 bases, read in frame from the first base. CDR1 and CDR2, per the germline V gene, are SGHVS and FQNEAQ. The TCR comes from a boy between 10 and 17 years old in good health and CMV-seronegative. This sequence uses TRBV7-8 and TRBJ2-5; the junction holds 7 bases that match TRBD2. Sequences were obtained from PBMCs. The base sequence is TGTGCCAGCAGCTTATTGGGGGGGGATTTCGAGACCCAGTACTTC. The encoded protein is CASSLLGGDFETQYF.